The 8 T cell receptor beta chains presented below share a single source sample, sequenced in a study of T cells after yellow fever vaccination. One entry per CDR3 protein results from TCRdb running MiXCR on the 5' RACE reads. The table includes more than 450,000 distinct CDR3 sequences, 21% detected once. Sequenced here: PBMCs, sampled 20 to 25 days after the first yellow fever vaccination. These receptors all come from a man between 18 and 35 years old who received the YFV17D yellow fever vaccine.

The V and J genes are TRBV7-3 and TRBJ2-2; 8 bases fit TRBD2. The CDR3 loop spans 15 amino acids. V trimming: 5 bases; J trimming: 7 bases; junction bases outside the gene matches: 9. CDR1 is SGHTA, CDR2 FQGTGA, per germline. CDR3: CASSHPNRGGGELFF. The CDR3 nucleotides are TGTGCCAGCAGCCACCCTAACCGGGGGGGCGGGGAGCTGTTTTTT.

The table lists this clonotype with a few counts. This chain uses TRBV6-1 with TRBJ1-6; no definite D call. The CDR3 sequence is 15 residues long. Germline V gives CDR1 MNHNS, CDR2 SASEGT. The V end lost 9 bases, the J end lost 10 bases, and 22 bases lay between the germline ends. In DNA, the CDR3 is TGTGCCAGTAAGACCAGGACGGGGTTGAACTCACCCCTCCACTTT. Protein: CASKTRTGLNSPLHF.

The chain uses TRBV12-3 or TRBV12-4 and TRBJ1-5; weak D call: TRBD1 (6 bases). This CDR3 contains 15 residues. Trimming shortened V by 3 bases and J by 1 base, and 10 bases separated the two germline ends. CDR3 region: CASSFGGLSNQPQHF. The CDR3 coding sequence is TGTGCCAGCAGTTTTGGGGGGCTGAGCAATCAGCCCCAGCATTTT.

CDR3 amino acids: CASSDIHVGGELFF. CDR3 in DNA: TGTGCCAGCAGCGATATACATGTAGGCGGGGAGCTGTTTTTT. This chain joins TRBV7-2 and TRBJ2-2, with D unclear. CDR1 and CDR2 from the germline V gene are SGHTA and FQGNSA. CDR3 length: 14 amino acids. The V end lost 5 bases, the J end lost 7 bases, and 14 bases lay between the germline ends.

The chain recombines TRBV12-3 or TRBV12-4 with TRBJ2-1; 7 bases agree with TRBD2. Trimming took 5 bases from V and 9 from J; bases not matched to a gene: 7. This CDR3 spans 13 amino acids. As DNA, the CDR3 is TGTGCCAGCAGTGCTAGCGGATGGTCTGAGCAGTTCTTC. Encoded protein: CASSASGWSEQFF.

This clonotype was counted a few times. The chain is built from TRBV6-1 and TRBJ2-7, with TRBD1 as a possible D gene (6 bases). V gave up 5 bases and J gave up 4 bases, with 15 bases separating them. Germline CDR1 and CDR2: MNHNS and SASEGT. The CDR3 covers 14 residues. CDR3: CASSTARGTYEQYF. As DNA, the CDR3 is TGTGCCAGCAGTACGGCCAGGGGAACATACGAGCAGTACTTC.

This clonotype was seen only a few times. The V and J genes are TRBV7-2 and TRBJ2-1; D is possibly TRBD1 (6 bases). Germline V CDR1 and CDR2: SGHTA, FQGNSA. V lost 5 bases to trimming and J lost 6 bases, with 11 bases between them. The CDR3 consists of 13 residues. The CDR3 bases are TGTGCCAGCAGCCAACTAGGGGGCAATGAGCAGTTCTTC. This translates into CASSQLGGNEQFF.

This clonotype was seen only a few times. This rearrangement joins TRBV6-2 or TRBV6-3 to TRBJ2-3, with D maybe TRBD2 (5 bases). The germline V and J ends were trimmed by 2 bases and 0 bases, with 15 bases remaining between them. The CDR3 is made up of 17 amino acids. Germline V gene sequence: CDR1 MNHEY, CDR2 SVGEGT. DNA for the CDR3: TGTGCCAGCAGTTACAGTCGGCTAGCCGCAAGCACAGATACGCAGTATTTT. Translating gives CASSYSRLAASTDTQYF.